The sequence of this T cell receptor beta chain was determined in a study of cytomegalovirus exposure and HLA in healthy donors. Healthy bone marrow donors made up the cohort. The PCR contained 60 Vbeta and 13 Jbeta primers. The protocol was immunoSEQ multiplex PCR, while the TCRdb copy is restricted to in-frame clones and leaves out a portion. Its table lists just over 150,000 clones. This CDR3 has 13 residues. Germline values: CDR1 SGHNT, CDR2 YYREEE (reference sequence). V was shortened by 1 base and J by 4 bases, with 8 bases between the two germline ends. The origin of this receptor is an older woman in good health and CMV-seronegative. This rearrangement joins TRBV5-4 to TRBJ2-5, with D tentatively TRBD1 (5 bases). Sequencing was carried out using PBMCs. This CDR3 is CASSLRGAETQYF. In nucleotides, the CDR3 is TGTGCCAGCAGCTTGAGGGGCGCAGAGACCCAGTACTTC.